The 6 T cell receptor beta chains below were found in one sample sequenced in a study of blood T cells in healthy people across ages. For the second PCR, which ran for about 7 to 12 cycles, a sample-barcoded 5' primer and a J-beta primer mix were used. TCRdb redid the calling of the 5' RACE reads with MiXCR, one entry per CDR3 protein. The sample has 550,000 to 800,000 distinct CDR3 sequences; less than 40% are singletons. The sequenced material came from blood. Receptors originate from a woman older than 75 in good health.

This clonotype was observed many times. The chain uses TRBV7-2 and TRBJ2-5, with D possibly matching TRBD1 (6 bases). In germline, CDR1 is SGHTA, CDR2 FQGNSA. The CDR3 has 14 amino acids. Trimming removed 5 bases from V and 1 base from J, with 11 bases in between. The CDR3 here is CASSLGHLQETQYF. Here the CDR3 DNA reads TGTGCCAGCAGCCTGGGACACCTCCAAGAGACCCAGTACTTC. The whole variable domain, filled in from reference TRBV7-2 and TRBJ2-5, reads GAGVSQSPSNKVTEKGKDVELRCDPISGHTALYWYRQSLGQGLEFLIYFQGNSAPDKSGLPSDRFSAERTGGSVSTLTIQRTQQEDSAVYLCASSLGHLQETQYFGPGTRLLVL.

This clonotype came up many times. J is TRBJ2-3 and V is TRBV12-3 or TRBV12-4; D is possibly TRBD2 (7 bases). V was cut by 7 bases and J by 7 bases, with 24 bases left in between. The CDR3 spans 16 residues. The CDR3 nucleotides read TGTGCCAGCATCCGAGAGGAGGGGGGGCTCGGGAATACGCAGTATTTT. It yields the protein CASIREEGGLGNTQYF.

The sample holds one count of this clonotype. This rearrangement joins TRBV29-1 to TRBJ2-5, with 10 positions matching TRBD2. The CDR3 consists of 14 residues. Trimming cost V 6 bases and J 11 bases; bases outside gene matches: 15. Germline CDR1 SQVTM, CDR2 ANQGSEA. The CDR3 spells CSVATSGEAYGQYF. The CDR3 DNA reads TGCAGCGTCGCTACTAGCGGGGAGGCCTACGGGCAGTACTTC.

This chain links TRBV28 with TRBJ1-6, with 7 positions matching TRBD1. The junction had 4 bases not matched to a gene; V was cut back by 10 bases and J by 7 bases. From germline, CDR1 is MDHEN and CDR2 SYDVKM. The CDR3 totals 12 residues. The DNA of the CDR3 is TGTGCCACCTGGACAGGAAATTCACCCCTCCACTTT. Translating gives CATWTGNSPLHF.

The chain is built from TRBV7-9 and TRBJ2-6; 10 nucleotides match TRBD1. Losses at the gene ends were 5 bases for V and 0 bases for J; bases not matched to a gene: 13. The CDR3 has 20 residues. Germline loops: CDR1 SEHNR, CDR2 FQNEAQ (reference sequence). The CDR3 region is CASSAGPGTGASSGANVLTF. The DNA of the CDR3 is TGTGCCAGCAGCGCCGGCCCAGGGACAGGGGCCAGCTCTGGGGCCAACGTCCTGACTTTC.

This clonotype was seen ten or more times. This sequence joins TRBV20-1 and TRBJ2-3; D might be TRBD1 (7 bases). The CDR3 length is 14 residues. Deletions cut 0 bases from V and 8 bases from J, with 15 bases between. Germline loops: CDR1 DFQATT, CDR2 SNEGSKA (reference sequence). Here the CDR3 DNA reads TGCAGTGCTAGAGAACAGGGGCCCGGGGGTACGCAGTATTTT. This codes for CSAREQGPGGTQYF.